These T cell receptor beta chains were read from a single sample in a study of blood T cells in healthy people across ages. TCRdb analysed the 5' RACE reads with MiXCR anew, one entry per CDR3 protein. The sample shows 1.5 million or so distinct CDR3 sequences, approximately 43% of them seen only once. The sequencing sample was made of blood. These receptors were taken from a woman under 30 in good health. CDR3s include the opening cysteine and the closing phenylalanine or tryptophan. Fields, in order: V gene, clone size, D gene, CDR3 protein. The D gene is left open where the match is weak. Not all rows give a size; the values are once, few, many and, for expanded clones, a class.

>TRBV20-1|-|-
CSARHGTQRRGYTF
>TRBV12-3/TRBV12-4|-|TRBD2
CASSPNSRLAGVPDTQYF
>TRBV12-3/TRBV12-4|many|TRBD1
CASSPGQGEKLFF
>TRBV20-1|once|TRBD2
CSTRLAIETQYF
>TRBV9|-|-
CASSVGGGMDTQYF
>TRBV29-1|-|-
CSVEAREKPYEQYF
>TRBV24-1|few|-
CATSERGYGYTF
>TRBV5-1|-|-
CASSSQALGTKAFF
>TRBV10-3|-|-
CAIGSGQAEETQYF
>TRBV12-3/TRBV12-4|-|-
CASSLSQSYNEQFF
>TRBV29-1|-|-
CSVVPRGRNTEAFF
>TRBV12-3/TRBV12-4|-|TRBD2
CASSFRLAGGPQEAQYF
>TRBV4-3|few|TRBD1
CASSLWTGPDTQYF
>TRBV4-3|-|-
CASSQDARTNYEQYF
>TRBV3-1|many|-
CASSQGRDGYTF
>TRBV9|-|-
CASSVFGGQEPGYTF
>TRBV7-2|few|-
CVSSLRVRNTEAFF
>TRBV28|few|TRBD2
CASSPSPVQSFWAGDNEQFF
>TRBV15|many|TRBD2
CATSRDLLAGGEQFF
>TRBV6-6|few|-
CASTPIGNTEAFF
>TRBV9|many|-
CASSPDGRAYEQYF
>TRBV11-2|few|-
CASSQDRTNTGELFF
>TRBV6-2/TRBV6-3|few|-
CASSSLGHTTREQYF
>TRBV10-3|few|-
CAISESGGFENNEQFF
>TRBV27|-|-
CASMRPIGSPLHF
>TRBV21-1|few|-
CASSARGSYNSPLHF
>TRBV2|few|-
CASSENSPNQPQHF
>TRBV4-2|-|-
CASSDSNGYTF
>TRBV7-9|-|-
CASSFAGGYNSPLHF
>TRBV13|-|TRBD2
CASSLGPSGEYNEQFF
>TRBV7-9|-|-
CASSPTAYNSPLHF
>TRBV29-1|-|-
CSAGSTEGEAFF